This is a list of T cell receptor beta chains from one sample in a study of blood T cell repertoires in COVID-19. Produced via immunoSEQ multiplex PCR; TCRdb's table is partial and in-frame only. The sample holds about 150,000 clones, around 86% seen once. The sequenced material came from PBMCs or T cells enriched from blood (not recorded which). These receptors were taken from a middle-aged man who had recovered from COVID-19. The CDR3 runs from the conserved cysteine through the conserved F or W. D genes are given only for firm matches. Clone size, where shown, is once, few, many, or a class for clones that have expanded.

V: TRBV7-2
size: -
D: TRBD2
J: TRBJ2-3
DNA: TGTGCCAGCAGTTTTCTAGCGGGAGGTGGGAGATCAGATACGCAGTATTTT
CDR3: CASSFLAGGGRSDTQYF

V: TRBV9
size: -
D: -
J: TRBJ1-1
DNA: TGTGCCAGCAGCGCCAACCATTGGGGAGGGACTGAAGCTTTCTTT
CDR3: CASSANHWGGTEAFF

V: TRBV6-2/TRBV6-3
size: few
D: -
J: TRBJ2-7
DNA: TGTGCCAGCAGTGACGCCGGGTTCAGCTCCTACGAGCAGTACTTC
CDR3: CASSDAGFSSYEQYF

V: TRBV19
size: -
D: TRBD1
J: TRBJ2-3
DNA: TGTGCCAGTACTCCGGTCACGGACAGGGTAACAGATACGCAGTATTTT
CDR3: CASTPVTDRVTDTQYF

V: TRBV7-2
size: -
D: -
J: TRBJ2-5
DNA: TGTGCCAGCAGCAGAACGTCTAGCCAAGAGACCCAGTACTTC
CDR3: CASSRTSSQETQYF

V: TRBV5-4
size: -
D: TRBD2
J: TRBJ2-1
DNA: TGTGCCAGCAGCACCAGGACTAGCGGGGTCTACAATGAGCAGTTCTTC
CDR3: CASSTRTSGVYNEQFF

V: TRBV4-3
size: -
D: TRBD1
J: TRBJ2-2
DNA: TGCGCCAGCGGACACTACAGGGGCCCGAACACCGGGGAGCTGTTTTTT
CDR3: CASGHYRGPNTGELFF

V: TRBV28
size: -
D: -
J: TRBJ1-3
DNA: TGTGCCAGCAGCCTATCCGTCGGGGGGTTGGGAAACACCATATATTTT
CDR3: CASSLSVGGLGNTIYF

V: TRBV5-1
size: -
D: TRBD1
J: TRBJ2-7
DNA: TGCGCCAGCAGCCAGATGGGGACAGGTGAAAACGAGCAGTACTTC
CDR3: CASSQMGTGENEQYF

V: TRBV9
size: once
D: TRBD1
J: TRBJ2-7
DNA: TGTGCCAGCAGCCCCCGGGACAGGGGGCTTCACGAGCAGTACTTC
CDR3: CASSPRDRGLHEQYF

V: TRBV7-9
size: -
D: -
J: TRBJ2-2
DNA: TGTGCCAGCAGCTCCATGGGGACTTTCGGGTCCGGGGAGCTGTTTTTT
CDR3: CASSSMGTFGSGELFF

V: TRBV4-1
size: -
D: TRBD1
J: TRBJ1-6
DNA: TGCGCCAGCAGCGTCCGGGACAGGGGTAACTCACCCCTCCACTTT
CDR3: CASSVRDRGNSPLHF

V: TRBV5-8
size: once
D: -
J: TRBJ1-5
DNA: TGTGCCAGCAGCTTGGATGGGACATTATTTCAGCCCCAGCATTTT
CDR3: CASSLDGTLFQPQHF

V: TRBV6-5
size: -
D: -
J: TRBJ2-3
DNA: TGTGCCAGCAGTTACTCGTCAGAGGGCACAGATACGCAGTATTTT
CDR3: CASSYSSEGTDTQYF

V: TRBV9
size: -
D: -
J: TRBJ1-5
DNA: TGTGCCAGCAGCGTAGGAGTGGGCGGGGGCAATCAGCCCCAGCATTTT
CDR3: CASSVGVGGGNQPQHF

V: TRBV5-1
size: -
D: TRBD2
J: TRBJ2-1
DNA: TGCGCCAGCCGAGCGGGAACCTACAATGAGCAGTTCTTC
CDR3: CASRAGTYNEQFF

V: TRBV28
size: -
D: TRBD2
J: TRBJ2-1
DNA: TGTGCCAGCAGTTTAAGGACTAGCGGTTTATCGGAGCAGTTCTTC
CDR3: CASSLRTSGLSEQFF